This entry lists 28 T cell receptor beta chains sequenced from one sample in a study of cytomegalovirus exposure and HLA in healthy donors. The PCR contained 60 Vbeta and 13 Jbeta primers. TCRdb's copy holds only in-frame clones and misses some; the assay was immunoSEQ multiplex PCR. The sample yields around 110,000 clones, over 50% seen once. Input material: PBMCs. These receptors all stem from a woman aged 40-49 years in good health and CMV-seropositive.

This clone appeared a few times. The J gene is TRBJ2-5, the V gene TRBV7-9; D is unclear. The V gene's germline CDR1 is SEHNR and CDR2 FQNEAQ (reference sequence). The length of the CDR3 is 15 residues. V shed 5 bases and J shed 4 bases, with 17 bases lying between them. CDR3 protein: CASSPVRLGRETQYF. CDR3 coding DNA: TGTGCCAGCAGCCCCGTTCGGCTGGGCCGAGAGACCCAGTACTTC.

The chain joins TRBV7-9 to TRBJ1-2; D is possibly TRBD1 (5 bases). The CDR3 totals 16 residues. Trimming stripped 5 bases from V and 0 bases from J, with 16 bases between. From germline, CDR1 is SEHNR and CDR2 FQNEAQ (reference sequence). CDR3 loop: CASSGNRQPANYGYTF. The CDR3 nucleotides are TGTGCCAGCAGCGGTAACAGGCAGCCAGCTAACTATGGCTACACCTTC.

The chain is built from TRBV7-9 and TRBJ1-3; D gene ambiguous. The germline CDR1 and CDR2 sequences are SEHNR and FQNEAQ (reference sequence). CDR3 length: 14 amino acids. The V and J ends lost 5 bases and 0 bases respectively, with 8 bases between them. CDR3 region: CASSERSSGNTIYF. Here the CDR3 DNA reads TGTGCCAGCAGCGAACGTAGCTCTGGAAACACCATATATTTT.

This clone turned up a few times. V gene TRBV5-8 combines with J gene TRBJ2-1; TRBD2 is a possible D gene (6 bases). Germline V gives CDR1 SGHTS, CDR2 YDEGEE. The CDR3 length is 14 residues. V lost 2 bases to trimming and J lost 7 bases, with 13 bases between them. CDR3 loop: CASSFGTRLNEQFF. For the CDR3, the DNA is TGTGCCAGCAGCTTCGGGACTCGACTTAATGAGCAGTTCTTC.

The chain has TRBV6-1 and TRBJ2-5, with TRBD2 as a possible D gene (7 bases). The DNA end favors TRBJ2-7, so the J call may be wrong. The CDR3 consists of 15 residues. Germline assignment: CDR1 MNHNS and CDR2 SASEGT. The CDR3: CASMEGGEGVYEQYF. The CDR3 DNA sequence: TGTGCCAGCATGGAAGGGGGGGAAGGGGTCTACGAGCAGTACTTC.

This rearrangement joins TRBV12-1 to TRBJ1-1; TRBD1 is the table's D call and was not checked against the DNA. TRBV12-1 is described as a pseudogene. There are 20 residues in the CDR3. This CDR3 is CASSCCRVLTGGMINTEAFF. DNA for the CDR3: TGTGCCAGCAGCTGTTGCAGGGTCCTAACAGGGGGGATGATAAACACTGAAGCTTTCTTT.

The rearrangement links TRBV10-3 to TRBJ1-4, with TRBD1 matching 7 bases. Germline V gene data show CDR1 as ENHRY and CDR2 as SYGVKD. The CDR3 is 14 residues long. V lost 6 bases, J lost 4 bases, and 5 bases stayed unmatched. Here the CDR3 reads CAISSGGNNEKLFF. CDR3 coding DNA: TGTGCCATCAGCTCAGGGGGAAATAATGAAAAACTGTTTTTT.

The CDR3 bases are TGTGCCTGGAGTGTTCCTTTACCGGGACTAGCGGGGACCGGGGAGCTGTTTTTT. Protein product: CAWSVPLPGLAGTGELFF. The chain has TRBV30 and TRBJ2-2; 13 nucleotides agree with TRBD2. This CDR3 is built from 18 residues. V lost 0 bases and J lost 5; bases outside the gene matches: 9. Per germline, CDR1 GTSNPN and CDR2 SVGIG (reference sequence).

DNA of the CDR3: TGTGCCAGCTCACCAGTAGTCACCCACGAGCAGTACTTC. This codes for CASSPVVTHEQYF. The J gene is TRBJ2-7, the V gene TRBV18; D call uncertain. CDR1 and CDR2 from the germline V gene are KGHSH and LQKENI. Trimming shortened V by 2 bases and J by 5 bases, and 10 bases separated the two germline ends. This CDR3 is built from 13 residues.

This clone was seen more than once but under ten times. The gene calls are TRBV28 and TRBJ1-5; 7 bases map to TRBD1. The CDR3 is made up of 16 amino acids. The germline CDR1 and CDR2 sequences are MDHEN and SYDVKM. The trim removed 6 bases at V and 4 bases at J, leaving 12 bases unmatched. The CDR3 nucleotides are TGTGCCAGCAGCCGACCCGGGACAGATCGGAATCAGCCCCAGCATTTT. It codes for CASSRPGTDRNQPQHF.

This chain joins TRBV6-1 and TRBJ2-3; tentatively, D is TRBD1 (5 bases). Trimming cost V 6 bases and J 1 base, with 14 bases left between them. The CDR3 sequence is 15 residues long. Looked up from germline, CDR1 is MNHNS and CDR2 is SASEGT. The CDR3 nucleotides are TGTGCCAGCAGCAGTGGGGCCGCGGGCACAGATACGCAGTATTTT. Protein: CASSSGAAGTDTQYF.

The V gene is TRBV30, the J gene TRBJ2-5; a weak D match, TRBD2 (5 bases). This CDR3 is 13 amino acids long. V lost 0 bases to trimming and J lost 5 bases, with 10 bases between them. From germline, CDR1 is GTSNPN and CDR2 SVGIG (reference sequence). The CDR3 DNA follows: TGTGCCTGGAGTGTGGCAGCGGAGGAGACCCAGTACTTC. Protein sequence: CAWSVAAEETQYF.

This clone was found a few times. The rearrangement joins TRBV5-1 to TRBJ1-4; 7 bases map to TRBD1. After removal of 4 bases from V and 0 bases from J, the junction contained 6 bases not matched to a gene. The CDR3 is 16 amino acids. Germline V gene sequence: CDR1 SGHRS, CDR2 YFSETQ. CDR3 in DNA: TGCGCCAGCAGCAGGACGGGACAGACAACTAATGAAAAACTGTTTTTT. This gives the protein CASSRTGQTTNEKLFF.

The CDR3 region is CASSVRQNTGELFF. The CDR3 nucleotides are TGTGCCAGCAGCGTAAGACAGAACACCGGGGAGCTGTTTTTT. The rearrangement uses TRBV9 and TRBJ2-2; D call uncertain. CDR3 length: 14 amino acids. CDR1 and CDR2 (germline): SGDLS, YYNGEE. V was clipped by 1 base and J by 1 base, with 5 bases between them.

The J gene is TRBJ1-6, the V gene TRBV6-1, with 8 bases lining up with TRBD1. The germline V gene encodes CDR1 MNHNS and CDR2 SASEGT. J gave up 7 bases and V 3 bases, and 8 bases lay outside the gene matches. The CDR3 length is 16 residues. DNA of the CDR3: TGTGCCAGCAGTGAGGTCGGGACAGGCCCCAATTCACCCCTCCACTTT. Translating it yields CASSEVGTGPNSPLHF.

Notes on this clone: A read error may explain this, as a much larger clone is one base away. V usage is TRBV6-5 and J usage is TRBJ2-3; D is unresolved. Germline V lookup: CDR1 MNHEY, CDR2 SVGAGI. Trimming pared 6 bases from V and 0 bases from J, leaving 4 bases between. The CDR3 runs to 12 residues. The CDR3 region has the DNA TGTGCCAGCAGAACTAGCACAGATACGCAGTATTTT. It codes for CASRTSTDTQYF.

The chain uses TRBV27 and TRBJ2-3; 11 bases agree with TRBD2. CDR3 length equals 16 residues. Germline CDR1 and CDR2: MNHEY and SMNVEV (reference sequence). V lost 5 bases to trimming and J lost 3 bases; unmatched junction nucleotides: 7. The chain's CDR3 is CASSDRLAGITDTQYF. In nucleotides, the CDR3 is TGTGCCAGCAGTGATAGACTAGCGGGGATAACAGATACGCAGTATTTT.

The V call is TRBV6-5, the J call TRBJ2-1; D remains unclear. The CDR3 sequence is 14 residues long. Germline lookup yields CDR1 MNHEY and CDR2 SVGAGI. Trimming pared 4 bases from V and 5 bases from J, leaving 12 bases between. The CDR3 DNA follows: TGTGCCAGCAGTTCCAGGAAGAGAGACAATGAGCAGTTCTTC. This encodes CASSSRKRDNEQFF.

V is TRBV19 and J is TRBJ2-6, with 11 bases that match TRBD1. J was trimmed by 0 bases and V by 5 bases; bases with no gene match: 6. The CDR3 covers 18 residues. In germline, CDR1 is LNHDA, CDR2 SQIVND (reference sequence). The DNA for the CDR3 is TGTGCCAGTAGTTTTCGGACAGGGGGCCGCTCTGGGGCCAACGTCCTGACTTTC. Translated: CASSFRTGGRSGANVLTF.

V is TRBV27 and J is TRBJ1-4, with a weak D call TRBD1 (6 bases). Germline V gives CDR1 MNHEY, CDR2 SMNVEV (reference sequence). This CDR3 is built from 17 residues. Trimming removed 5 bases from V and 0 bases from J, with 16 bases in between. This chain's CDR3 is CASSPSGGGATNEKLFF. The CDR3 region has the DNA TGTGCCAGCAGTCCCTCCGGAGGGGGGGCAACTAATGAAAAACTGTTTTTT.

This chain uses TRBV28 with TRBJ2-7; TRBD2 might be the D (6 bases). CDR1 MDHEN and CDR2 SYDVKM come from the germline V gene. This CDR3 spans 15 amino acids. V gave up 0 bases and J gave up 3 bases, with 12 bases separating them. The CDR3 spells CASSLWAGTGYEQYF. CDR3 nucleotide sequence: TGTGCCAGCAGTTTATGGGCGGGAACGGGCTACGAGCAGTACTTC.

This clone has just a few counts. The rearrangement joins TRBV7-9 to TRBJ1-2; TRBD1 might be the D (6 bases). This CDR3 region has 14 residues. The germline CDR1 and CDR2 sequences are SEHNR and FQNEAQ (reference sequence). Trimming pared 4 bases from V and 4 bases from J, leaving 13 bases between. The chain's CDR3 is CASSSQGWAYGYTF. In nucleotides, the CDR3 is TGTGCCAGCAGCTCACAGGGTTGGGCCTATGGCTACACCTTC.

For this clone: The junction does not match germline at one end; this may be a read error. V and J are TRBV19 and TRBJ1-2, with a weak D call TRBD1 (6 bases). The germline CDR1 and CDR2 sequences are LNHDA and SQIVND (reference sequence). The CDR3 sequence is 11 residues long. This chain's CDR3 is CASSEQGLPIF. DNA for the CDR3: TGTGCCAGTAGTGAACAGGGTTTACCGATCTTC.

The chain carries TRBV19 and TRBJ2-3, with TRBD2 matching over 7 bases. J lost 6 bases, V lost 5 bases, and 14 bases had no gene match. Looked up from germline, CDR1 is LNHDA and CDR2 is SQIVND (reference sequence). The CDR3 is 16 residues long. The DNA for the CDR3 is TGTGCCAGTAGTGGGACCTGGCGGGAGATGTCGGATACGCAGTATTTT. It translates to CASSGTWREMSDTQYF.

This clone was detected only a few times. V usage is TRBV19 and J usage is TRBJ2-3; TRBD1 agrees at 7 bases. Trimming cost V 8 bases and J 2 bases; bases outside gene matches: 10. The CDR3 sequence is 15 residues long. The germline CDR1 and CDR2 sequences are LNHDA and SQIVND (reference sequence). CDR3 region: CASSKQGFSTDTQYF. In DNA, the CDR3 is TGTGCCAGTTCAAAACAGGGGTTTTCCACAGATACGCAGTATTTT.

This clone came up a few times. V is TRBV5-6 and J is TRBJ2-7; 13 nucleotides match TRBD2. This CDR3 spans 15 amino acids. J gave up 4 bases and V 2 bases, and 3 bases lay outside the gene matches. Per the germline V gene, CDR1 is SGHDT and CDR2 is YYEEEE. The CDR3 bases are TGTGCCAGCAGCTTACTAGCGGGGGGGCGATACGAGCAGTACTTC. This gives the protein CASSLLAGGRYEQYF.

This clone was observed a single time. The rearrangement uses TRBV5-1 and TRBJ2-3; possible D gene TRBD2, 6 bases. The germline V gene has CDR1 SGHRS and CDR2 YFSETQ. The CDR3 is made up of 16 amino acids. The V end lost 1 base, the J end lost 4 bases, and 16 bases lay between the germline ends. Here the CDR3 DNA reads TGCGCCAGCAGCTTGTGGAGTGGGGCTAGCGCAGATACGCAGTATTTT. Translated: CASSLWSGASADTQYF.

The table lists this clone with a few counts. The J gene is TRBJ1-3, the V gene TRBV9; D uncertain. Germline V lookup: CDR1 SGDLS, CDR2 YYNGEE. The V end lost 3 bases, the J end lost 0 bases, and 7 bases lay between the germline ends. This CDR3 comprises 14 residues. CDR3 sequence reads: CASSGASSGNTIYF. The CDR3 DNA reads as TGTGCCAGCAGCGGCGCGAGCTCTGGAAACACCATATATTTT.